This T cell receptor beta chain originates from a study of T cell responses to AZD1222 COVID-19 vaccine. Background on the study: Second-dose intervals near 4 or 12 weeks were combined. General study results and limits: Females outnumbered males among donors, who were mostly white British; clonal diversity was possibly underestimated. Regions left unmutated in variants are reportedly the target of nearly half of spike-specific TCRs.

Assay: immunoSEQ multiplex PCR; the TCRdb copy retains only in-frame clones and omits some. The repertoire has approximately 100,000 clones, around nine tenths of them found once; the top ten carry 12%. Germline-derived CDR1 and CDR2 are LGHDT and YNNKEL (reference sequence). The CDR3 spans 15 residues. The junction had 4 bases not matched to a gene; V was cut back by 6 bases and J by 5 bases. About this clone: What it recognizes is unknown.

Here the sequenced sample was peripheral blood, taken on day 0 of AZD1222 vaccination. This sequence originates from an adult in good health. The chain joins TRBV3-1 (or the pseudogene TRBV3-2) to TRBJ2-2, with 12 bases identical to TRBD2. As DNA, the CDR3 is TGTGCCAGCAGTCGGACTAGCGGGAAAACCGGGGAGCTGTTTTTT. This translates into CASSRTSGKTGELFF.